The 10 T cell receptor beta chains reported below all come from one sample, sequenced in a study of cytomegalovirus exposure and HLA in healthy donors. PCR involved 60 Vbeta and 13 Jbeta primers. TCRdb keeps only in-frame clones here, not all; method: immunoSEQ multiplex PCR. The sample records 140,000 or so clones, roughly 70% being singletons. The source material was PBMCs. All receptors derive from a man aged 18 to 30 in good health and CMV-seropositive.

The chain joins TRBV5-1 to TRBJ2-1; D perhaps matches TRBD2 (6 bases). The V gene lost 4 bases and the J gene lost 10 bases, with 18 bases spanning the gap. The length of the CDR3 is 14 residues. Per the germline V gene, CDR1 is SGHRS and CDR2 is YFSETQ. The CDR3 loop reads CASSPGTASGEQFF. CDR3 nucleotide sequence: TGCGCCAGCAGCCCTGGGACTGCCTCCGGAGAGCAGTTCTTC.

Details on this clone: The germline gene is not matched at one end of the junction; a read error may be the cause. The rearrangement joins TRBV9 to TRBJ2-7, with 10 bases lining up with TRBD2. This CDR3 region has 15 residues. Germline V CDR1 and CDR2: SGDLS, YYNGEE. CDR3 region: CASSVSGRASNEQYF. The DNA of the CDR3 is TGTGCCAGCAGCGTAAGCGGGAGGGCCTCCAACGAGCAGTACTTC.

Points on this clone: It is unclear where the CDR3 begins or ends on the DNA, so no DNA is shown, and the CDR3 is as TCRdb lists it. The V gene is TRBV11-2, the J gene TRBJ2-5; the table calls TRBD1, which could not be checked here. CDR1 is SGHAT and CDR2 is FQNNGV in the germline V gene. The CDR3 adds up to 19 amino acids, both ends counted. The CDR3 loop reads CASSLSRTVFWREEETQYF.

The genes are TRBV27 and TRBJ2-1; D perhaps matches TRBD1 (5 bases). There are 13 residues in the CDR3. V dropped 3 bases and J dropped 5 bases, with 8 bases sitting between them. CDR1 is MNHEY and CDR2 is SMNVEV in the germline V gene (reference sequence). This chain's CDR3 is CASSFWGNNEQFF. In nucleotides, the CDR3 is TGTGCCAGCAGTTTTTGGGGCAACAATGAGCAGTTCTTC.

CDR3 residues: CASSLDWGQMLVGNEQFF. The CDR3, as DNA: TGTGCCAGCAGCTTAGACTGGGGACAAATGTTAGTTGGCAATGAGCAGTTCTTC. The chain couples TRBV11-2 to TRBJ2-1; tentative D call: TRBD1 (6 bases). CDR1 and CDR2 (germline): SGHAT, FQNNGV. The CDR3 loop spans 18 amino acids. Trimming shortened V by 0 bases and J by 6 bases, and 21 bases separated the two germline ends.

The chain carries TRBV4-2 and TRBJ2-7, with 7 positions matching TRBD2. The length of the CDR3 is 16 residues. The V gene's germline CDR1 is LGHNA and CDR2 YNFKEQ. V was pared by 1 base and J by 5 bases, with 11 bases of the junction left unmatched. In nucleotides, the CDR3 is TGTGCCAGCAGCCAAGGCTCCACTAGCGCGGTCGACGAGCAGTACTTC. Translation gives CASSQGSTSAVDEQYF.

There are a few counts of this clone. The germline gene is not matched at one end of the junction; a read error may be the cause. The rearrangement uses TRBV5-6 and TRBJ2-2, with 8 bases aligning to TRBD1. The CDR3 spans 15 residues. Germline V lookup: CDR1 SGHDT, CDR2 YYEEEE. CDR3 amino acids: CASSLWDRNAGELFF. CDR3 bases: TGTGCCAGCAGCTTGTGGGACAGGAACGCCGGGGAGCTGTTTTTT.

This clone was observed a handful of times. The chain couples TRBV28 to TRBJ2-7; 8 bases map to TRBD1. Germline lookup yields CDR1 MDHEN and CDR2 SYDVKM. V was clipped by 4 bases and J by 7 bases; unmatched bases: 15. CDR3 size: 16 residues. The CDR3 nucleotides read TGTGCCAGCAGTTGGGGAATGGGGCAGGGGGCTTTTGAGCAGTACTTC. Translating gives CASSWGMGQGAFEQYF.

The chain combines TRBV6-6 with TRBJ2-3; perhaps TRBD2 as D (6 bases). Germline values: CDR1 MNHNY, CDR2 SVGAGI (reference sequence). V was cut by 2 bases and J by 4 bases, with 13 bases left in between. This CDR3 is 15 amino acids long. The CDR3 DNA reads TGTGCCAGCAGTTACCGGCGGGATAGGGCAGATACGCAGTATTTT. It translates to CASSYRRDRADTQYF.

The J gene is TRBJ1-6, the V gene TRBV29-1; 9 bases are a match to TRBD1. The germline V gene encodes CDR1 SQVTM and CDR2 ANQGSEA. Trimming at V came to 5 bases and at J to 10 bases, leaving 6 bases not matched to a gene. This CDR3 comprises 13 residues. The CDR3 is CSVLTGGESPLHF. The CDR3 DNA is TGCAGCGTTCTAACAGGGGGCGAATCACCCCTCCACTTT.